The rows below give T cell receptor beta chains drawn from one sample of a study of T cell responses to AZD1222 COVID-19 vaccine. Data came from immunoSEQ multiplex PCR; TCRdb stores just in-frame clones and leaves some out. The sample shows around 180,000 clones, 90% of them seen only once. Sequences were derived from peripheral blood, sampled on day 0 of AZD1222 vaccination. Receptor source: an adult in good health. CDR3s include the opening cysteine and the closing phenylalanine or tryptophan. D genes are given only for firm matches. Rows may omit the clone size; those that give it use once, few, many or a size class.

J	length	D	size	V	CDR3	DNA
TRBJ1-1	17	NA	NA	TRBV7-2	CASSPSGGGRGSTEAFF	TGTGCCAGCAGTCCATCAGGCGGGGGGAGGGGGAGCACTGAAGCTTTCTTT
TRBJ1-3	15	NA	NA	TRBV9	CASSEGSITGNTIYF	TGTGCCAGCAGCGAGGGATCGATCACTGGAAATACCATATATTTT
TRBJ1-2	13	NA	NA	TRBV7-2	CASSIGPLYGYTF	TGTGCCAGCAGCATTGGGCCCCTCTATGGCTACACCTTC
TRBJ2-2	15	TRBD2	once	TRBV6-5	CASSNSGAGTGELFF	TGTGCCAGCAGTAACAGCGGGGCTGGCACCGGGGAGCTGTTTTTT
TRBJ1-5	14	TRBD1	NA	TRBV18	CASSRGTADQPQHF	TGTGCCAGCTCAAGGGGGACAGCGGATCAGCCCCAGCATTTT
TRBJ1-4	15	TRBD1	NA	TRBV5-5	CASSQLTGNGEKLFF	TGTGCCAGCAGCCAACTGACAGGGAATGGGGAAAAACTGTTTTTT
TRBJ1-4	12	NA	few	TRBV27	CASSSGTGKLFF	TGTGCCAGCAGTTCAGGGACGGGAAAACTGTTTTTT
TRBJ2-3	14	TRBD2	NA	TRBV2	CASMLAGAGDTQYF	TGTGCCAGCATGCTAGCGGGGGCTGGAGATACGCAGTATTTT
TRBJ1-1	14	NA	NA	TRBV6-5	CATAEVGRNTEAFF	TGTGCCACCGCCGAGGTAGGACGGAACACTGAAGCTTTCTTT
TRBJ2-1	14	NA	NA	TRBV14	CASSQSGSYNEQFF	TGTGCCAGCAGCCAATCCGGATCCTACAATGAGCAGTTCTTC
TRBJ2-2	13	NA	NA	TRBV19	CASSTRRAGELFF	TGTGCCAGTAGTACCCGTAGAGCCGGGGAGCTGTTTTTT
TRBJ2-7	15	NA	NA	TRBV15	CATSRDPGLSYEQYF	TGTGCCACCAGCAGAGATCCGGGCCTCTCCTACGAGCAGTACTTC
TRBJ2-1	16	TRBD2	few	TRBV11-2	CASSYITSGGTNEQFF	TGTGCCAGCAGCTATATCACTAGCGGGGGGACGAATGAGCAGTTCTTC
TRBJ2-5	18	TRBD1	once	TRBV6-2/TRBV6-3	CASSYQTGVNVWRETQYF	TGTGCCAGCAGTTACCAGACAGGGGTTAACGTCTGGCGGGAGACCCAGTACTTC
TRBJ1-6	16	NA	NA	TRBV5-6	CASSRVGGSYNSPLHF	TGTGCCAGCAGCCGAGTGGGGGGCTCCTATAATTCACCCCTCCACTTT
TRBJ1-5	12	NA	NA	TRBV7-2	CASGSYNQPQHF	TGTGCCAGCGGTTCCTACAATCAGCCCCAGCATTTT
TRBJ1-2	15	NA	NA	TRBV9	CASSVAGQGNYGYTF	TGTGCCAGCAGCGTAGCTGGGCAGGGGAACTATGGCTACACCTTC
TRBJ1-5	14	TRBD1	NA	TRBV6-5	CASRRTGADQPQHF	TGTGCCAGCAGGCGGACAGGGGCGGATCAGCCCCAGCATTTT
TRBJ2-2	15	NA	NA	TRBV5-1	CASSHNIEKTGELFF	TGCGCCAGCAGCCACAATATAGAAAAGACCGGGGAGCTGTTTTTT
TRBJ1-2	13	NA	NA	TRBV29-1	CSVVPETHYGYTF	TGCAGCGTTGTCCCCGAGACCCACTATGGCTACACCTTC
TRBJ1-6	17	NA	NA	TRBV6-2/TRBV6-3	CASSTRATGFYNSPLHF	TGTGCCAGCAGTACTCGGGCAACAGGTTTCTATAATTCACCCCTCCACTTT
TRBJ2-7	12	NA	NA	TRBV27	CASSPDGGQQYF	TGTGCCAGCAGTCCGGACGGCGGGCAGCAGTACTTC
TRBJ1-5	15	NA	NA	TRBV7-2	CASSLSGDSNQPQHF	TGTGCCAGCAGCCTTAGTGGAGACTCCAATCAGCCCCAGCATTTT
TRBJ1-2	12	NA	NA	TRBV24-1	CATPHEIGGYTF	TGTGCCACCCCTCACGAGATTGGCGGCTACACCTTC
TRBJ2-7	16	NA	NA	TRBV25-1	CASSSPDKSQSYEQYF	TGTGCCAGCAGTTCCCCGGACAAGAGCCAGTCCTACGAGCAGTACTTC
TRBJ1-6	15	NA	NA	TRBV6-5	CASSYDAVYNSPLHF	TGTGCCAGCAGTTACGATGCGGTTTATAATTCACCCCTCCACTTT
TRBJ1-4	13	NA	NA	TRBV19	CASNVQVNEKLFF	TGTGCCAGTAACGTACAGGTTAATGAAAAACTGTTTTTT
TRBJ1-3	13	NA	NA	TRBV10-3	CAIRPPSGNTIYF	TGTGCCATCAGGCCCCCCTCTGGAAACACCATATATTTT
TRBJ1-5	15	NA	NA	TRBV15	CATSRDRAGGQPQHF	TGTGCCACCAGCAGAGATCGGGCAGGCGGCCAGCCCCAGCATTTT
TRBJ2-5	12	NA	NA	TRBV7-2	CASSLHRETQYF	TGTGCCAGCAGCTTGCATCGAGAGACCCAGTACTTC
TRBJ2-1	13	NA	NA	TRBV6-4	CASSKGMYNEQFF	TGTGCCAGCAGTAAGGGGATGTACAATGAGCAGTTCTTC
TRBJ2-7	12	TRBD1	NA	TRBV7-9	CASSWDRYEQYF	TGTGCCAGCAGCTGGGACAGATACGAGCAGTACTTC
TRBJ2-1	13	NA	NA	TRBV11-2	CASSGGYRNEQFF	TGTGCCAGCAGCGGGGGCTATCGGAATGAGCAGTTCTTC
TRBJ2-7	15	NA	NA	TRBV5-4	CASSFRGAMDYEQYF	TGTGCCAGCAGCTTTAGGGGGGCTATGGACTACGAGCAGTACTTC
TRBJ1-3	14	TRBD1	NA	TRBV5-1	CASSPGGSGNTIYF	TGCGCCAGCAGCCCAGGGGGCTCTGGAAACACCATATATTTT
TRBJ2-6	17	TRBD1	NA	TRBV19	CASSPDRGVSAGNVLTF	TGTGCCAGTAGCCCGGACAGGGGCGTTTCTGCGGGCAACGTCCTGACTTTC
TRBJ2-7	15	TRBD1	NA	TRBV2	CASSLRTGGPYEQYF	TGTGCCAGCAGCTTACGGACAGGGGGTCCCTACGAGCAGTACTTC
TRBJ1-2	16	TRBD1	NA	TRBV5-4	CASSRPGQGAFDGYTF	TGTGCCAGCAGCCGCCCGGGACAGGGGGCCTTCGATGGCTACACCTTC
TRBJ1-6	14	NA	NA	TRBV5-6	CATSGRTNNSPLHF	TGTGCCACATCGGGACGGACTAATAATTCACCCCTCCACTTT
TRBJ1-2	13	NA	NA	TRBV12-3/TRBV12-4	CASSPDMDYGYTF	TGTGCCAGCAGCCCTGATATGGACTATGGCTACACCTTC
TRBJ2-5	15	NA	NA	TRBV11-3	CASSSPGTGRETQYF	TGTGCCAGCAGCTCGCCGGGGACGGGCCGGGAGACCCAGTACTTC
TRBJ2-7	12	NA	NA	TRBV7-9	CASSLGVWEQYF	TGTGCCAGCAGCTTGGGGGTCTGGGAGCAGTACTTC